The 15 T cell receptor beta chains below all came from one sample that was sequenced in a study of metastatic and nonmetastatic thyroid tumors (dated by TCRdb to 2020 to 2021). Before undergoing thyroid surgery, none of the patients had been given any kind of treatment. The library was prepared using PCR. This sample was sequenced with an Illumina HiSeq 4000. TCRdb trimmed public reads at Q25 via fastp, called clones via MiXCR and kept in-frame beta chains. The sample table records 25,000 to 35,000 clones; about 25% of these occur just once. 9.2% of the sample belongs to the ten largest clones. The sequencing sample was made of blood. The receptor source for this set is a female donor with papillary thyroid cancer or a benign thyroid nodule (not recorded which). Some clones in this sample may be carry-over from other donors' samples.

In this sample, this clone turned up many times. This chain connects TRBV6-1 to TRBJ2-1, with D perhaps matching TRBD1 (6 bases). The CDR3 runs to 14 residues. Germline lookup yields CDR1 MNHNS and CDR2 SASEGT. Trimming removed 6 bases at V and 4 bases at J, with 13 bases between. CDR3 region: CASSLTGIYNEQFF. CDR3 sequence (DNA): TGTGCCAGCAGCTTGACAGGAATATACAATGAGCAGTTCTTC.

The chain carries TRBV11-3 and TRBJ1-6; possibly TRBD1 for D (6 bases). The V gene lost 4 bases and the J gene lost 9 bases, with 10 bases spanning the gap. This CDR3 has 13 residues. From germline, CDR1 is SGHNT and CDR2 YENEEA. For the CDR3, the DNA is TGTGCCAGCAGCTCCGGAGGGGGTTCACCCCTCCACTTT. Its translation: CASSSGGGSPLHF.

The genes are TRBV12-3 or TRBV12-4 and TRBJ1-1, with D unresolved. The germline V and J ends were trimmed by 4 bases and 12 bases, with 15 bases remaining between them. This CDR3 region has 12 residues. The DNA of the CDR3 is TGTGCCAGCAGTTCGGCTGCTCGAGGGTCTTTCTTT. Residues: CASSSAARGSFF.

This clone came up many times. The chain employs TRBV11-1 and TRBJ2-3, with TRBD2 matching 9 bases. J was trimmed by 1 base and V by 3 bases; bases with no gene match: 5. The length of the CDR3 is 16 residues. Germline CDR1 is SGHAT and CDR2 is FQDESV (reference sequence). This CDR3 is CASSFGSGSRTDTQYF. In nucleotides, the CDR3 is TGTGCCAGCAGCTTCGGTAGCGGGAGTCGCACAGATACGCAGTATTTT.

With regard to this clone: This may arise from a read error, as a much more abundant clone is one base away. V and J are TRBV5-4 and TRBJ2-2; D not resolved. Germline V CDR1 and CDR2: SGHNT, YYREEE (reference sequence). The V and J ends lost 5 bases and 5 bases respectively, with 7 bases between them. The CDR3 covers 12 residues. The CDR3 sequence is CASRAFTGELFF. The DNA of the CDR3 is TGTGCCAGCAGAGCGTTTACCGGGGAGCTGTTTTTT.

This clone was counted at least ten times. V gene TRBV11-3 combines with J gene TRBJ2-3; TRBD2 agrees at 12 bases. The V gene's germline CDR1 is SGHNT and CDR2 YENEEA. J was trimmed by 3 bases and V by 5 bases; bases with no gene match: 6. The CDR3 runs 16 residues. As DNA, the CDR3 is TGTGCCAGCAGCCTACGACTAGCGGGAGCAACAGATACGCAGTATTTT. Protein sequence: CASSLRLAGATDTQYF.

This clone was observed a few times. The V gene is TRBV6-1, the J gene TRBJ2-1, with 8 bases fitting TRBD2. The length of the CDR3 is 16 residues. Per germline, CDR1 MNHNS and CDR2 SASEGT. The trim removed 0 bases at V and 7 bases at J, leaving 8 bases unmatched. The CDR3 here is CASSEAQSGGQNEQFF. CDR3 nucleotides: TGTGCCAGCAGTGAAGCGCAATCGGGAGGGCAAAATGAGCAGTTCTTC.

This clone was recorded many times. This CDR3 reads CASSFEGAGYTF. The CDR3, as DNA: TGTGCCAGCAGCTTCGAGGGGGCCGGCTACACCTTC. The genes are TRBV12-3 or TRBV12-4 and TRBJ1-2; 7 nucleotides line up with TRBD1. There are 12 residues in the CDR3. The ends lost 6 bases at V and 8 bases at J; junction bases unmatched: 6.

The chain combines TRBV12-3 or TRBV12-4 with TRBJ1-1; D is ambiguous. V was pared by 5 bases and J by 4 bases, with 14 bases between. The CDR3 consists of 14 residues. This CDR3 reads CASSALSTLTEAFF. The CDR3 coding sequence is TGTGCCAGCAGTGCCCTTTCTACGCTCACTGAAGCTTTCTTT.

The chain uses TRBV28 and TRBJ2-7; the match to TRBD1 covers 7 bases. The CDR3 runs 16 residues. V gave up 4 bases and J gave up 2 bases; unmatched junction bases: 11. The germline gives CDR1 MDHEN, CDR2 SYDVKM. CDR3 nucleotides: TGTGCCAGCAGTTACACCCCGGGGACAGCTCCCTACGAGCAGTACTTC. Encoded protein: CASSYTPGTAPYEQYF.

This clone has a count of ten or more. The chain recombines TRBV6-2 or TRBV6-3 with TRBJ2-5, with a tentative D call TRBD2 (5 bases). V dropped 2 bases and J dropped 2 bases, with 9 bases sitting between them. Germline lookup yields CDR1 MNHEY and CDR2 SVGEGT. The CDR3 length is 14 residues. CDR3 nucleotides: TGTGCCAGCAGTTACGTCGGACTTCAAGAGACCCAGTACTTC. It yields the protein CASSYVGLQETQYF.

The sample holds many counts of this clone. Mismatch with germline at one junction end may stem from a read error. The sample has other DNA sequences that encode this CDR3 too. The V and J genes are TRBV18 and TRBJ2-3, with 10 bases fitting TRBD1. This CDR3 spans 15 amino acids. Per the germline V gene, CDR1 is KGHSH and CDR2 is LQKENI. The CDR3 loop is CASSPPGQGSDTQYF. The CDR3, as DNA: TGTGCCAGCTCACCACCGGGACAGGGGTCAGATACGCAATATTTT.

This clone was seen at least ten times. V gene TRBV18 combines with J gene TRBJ2-3; tentatively, D is TRBD2 (6 bases). This CDR3 has 14 amino acids. V lost 5 bases and J lost 0, with 9 bases in between. Germline assignment: CDR1 KGHSH and CDR2 LQKENI. As DNA, the CDR3 is TGTGCCAGCTCAGGGGACTTAAGCACAGATACGCAGTATTTT. Its translation: CASSGDLSTDTQYF.

This clone was counted many times. The junction and the germline gene differ at one end; a read error may be behind it. For the CDR3, the DNA is TGCGCCAGCAGCCAAGCGGACACCACTGGGGCCGACGTCCTGACTTTC. Its translation is CASSQADTTGADVLTF. The chain couples TRBV4-3 to TRBJ2-6; tentatively, D is TRBD1 (5 bases). Germline V gives CDR1 LGHNA, CDR2 YSLEER. There are 16 residues in the CDR3.

The sample holds many counts of this clone. The chain joins TRBV20-1 to TRBJ1-1; the D gene is possibly TRBD1 (6 bases). Per germline, CDR1 DFQATT and CDR2 SNEGSKA (reference sequence). The CDR3 covers 14 residues. V dropped 6 bases and J dropped 7 bases, with 21 bases sitting between them. The CDR3 nucleotides read TGCAGTGCCTCAGGGGTTTGGGGGTGGGGTGAAGCTTTCTTT. Its translation: CSASGVWGWGEAFF.